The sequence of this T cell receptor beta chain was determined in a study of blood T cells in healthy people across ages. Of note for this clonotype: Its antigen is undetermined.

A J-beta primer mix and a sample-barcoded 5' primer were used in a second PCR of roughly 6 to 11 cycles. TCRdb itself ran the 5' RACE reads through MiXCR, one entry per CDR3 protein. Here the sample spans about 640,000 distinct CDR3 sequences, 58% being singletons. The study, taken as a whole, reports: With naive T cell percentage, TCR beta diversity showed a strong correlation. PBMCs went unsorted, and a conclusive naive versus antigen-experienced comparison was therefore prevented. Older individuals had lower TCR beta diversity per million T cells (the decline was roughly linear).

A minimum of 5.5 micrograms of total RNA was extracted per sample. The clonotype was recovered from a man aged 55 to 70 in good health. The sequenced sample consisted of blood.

CDR3 DNA sequence: TGTGCCAGCAGCCAGGGCAGCGGGGGATCCACCTACGAGCAGTACTTC. This sequence encodes CASSQGSGGSTYEQYF. The V and J genes are TRBV3-1 and TRBJ2-7, with TRBD2 identical over 8 bases. This CDR3 region has 16 residues. Germline CDR1 is LGHDT and CDR2 is YNNKEL (reference sequence). Trimming cost V 3 bases and J 2 bases; bases outside gene matches: 9.